This T cell receptor beta chain was observed in a study of beta chain features in type 1 diabetes. General observations from the study: People with Type 1 diabetes carried modestly yet significantly shorter TCRB CDR3s in all four CD4+ subsets.

Points on this clone: Its target is not known.

Every bit of the isolated RNA underwent reverse transcription, so sequencing read expressed TCRB transcripts. The table came from immunoSEQ multiplex PCR; TCRdb's copy has only in-frame clones and leaves some out. The table records under 300,000 clones, about 14% of them present only once. CDR1 is KGHSY and CDR2 is FQNENV in the germline V gene. This CDR3 is 14 amino acids long. The V gene lost 4 bases and the J gene lost 0 bases, with 10 bases spanning the gap. The TCR originated in a young man with type 1 diabetes. The sequenced sample was naive CD4+ T cells from blood. The chain is built from TRBV16 and TRBJ2-7; D is possibly TRBD2 (5 bases). DNA of the CDR3: TGTGCCAGCAGCCCCTCGGGGAGCTCCTACGAGCAGTACTTC. This encodes CASSPSGSSYEQYF.